These T cell receptor beta chains were read from a single sample in a study of T cell responses to AZD1222 COVID-19 vaccine. Assay: immunoSEQ multiplex PCR; the TCRdb copy retains only in-frame clones and omits some. The data hold 200,000 to 250,000 clones, with 90% to 95% observed a single time. The sample here was peripheral blood, taken 28 days after the second dose of the MenACWY control vaccine. These receptors all stem from an adult who received the MenACWY meningococcal vaccine as a control. Each CDR3 is given with its conserved first and last residue. The D gene is left open where the match is weak. Only part of the rows carry a size: once, few, many, or a class if the clone is expanded.

j_gene | d_gene | v_gene | abundance | CDR3aa | CDR3nt
TRBJ2-5 | TRBD2 | TRBV18 | few | CASSPPNSGRALETQYF | TGTGCCAGCTCACCACCTAATAGCGGGAGGGCCCTAGAGACCCAGTACTTC
TRBJ2-3 | TRBD1 | TRBV7-2 | . | CASSPPGQPTDTQYF | TGTGCCAGCAGCCCTCCGGGACAGCCCACAGATACGCAGTATTTT
TRBJ1-1 | . | TRBV18 | . | CASSPLVRGILNTEAFF | TGTGCCAGCTCACCACTTGTCCGCGGGATCCTGAACACTGAAGCTTTCTTT
TRBJ2-3 | TRBD2 | TRBV2 | once | CASRETLAITSTDTQYF | TGTGCCAGCAGAGAGACACTAGCGATAACTAGCACAGATACGCAGTATTTT
TRBJ1-3 | . | TRBV14 | . | CASSRLVGASGNTIYF | TGTGCCAGCAGCCGATTGGTCGGAGCCTCTGGAAACACCATATATTTT
TRBJ2-7 | TRBD2 | TRBV19 | . | CATGEGPSYEQYF | TGTGCCACCGGGGAGGGCCCTTCCTACGAGCAGTACTTC
TRBJ2-3 | . | TRBV14 | once | CASSHVGGTDTQYF | TGTGCCAGCAGCCACGTGGGTGGCACAGATACGCAGTATTTT
TRBJ1-6 | TRBD1 | TRBV27 | once | CASSLSDRGGAPLHF | TGTGCCAGCAGTTTATCGGACAGGGGTGGGGCGCCCCTCCACTTT
TRBJ2-3 | . | TRBV5-1 | . | CASSSGLLSTDTQYF | TGCGCCAGCAGCTCGGGACTCCTTAGCACAGATACGCAGTATTTT
TRBJ2-1 | . | TRBV14 | . | CASSQDLLVGHNEQFF | TGTGCCAGCAGCCAAGATCTTTTGGTTGGGCACAATGAGCAGTTCTTC
TRBJ2-5 | . | TRBV9 | . | CASSLGETQYF | TGTGCCAGCAGCCTTGGGGAGACCCAGTACTTC
TRBJ1-2 | . | TRBV6-6 | . | CASRDGDTNYGYTF | TGTGCCAGCAGAGACGGTGACACTAACTATGGCTACACCTTC
TRBJ1-1 | . | TRBV7-2 | few | CASSAPGTRGRTEAFF | TGTGCCAGCAGCGCGCCGGGGACGCGAGGAAGGACTGAAGCTTTCTTT
TRBJ1-2 | . | TRBV3-1/TRBV3-2 | . | CASSQEGAGSSYTF | TGTGCCAGCAGCCAAGAGGGCGCAGGGTCTAGCTACACCTTC
TRBJ1-3 | . | TRBV11-2 | . | CASSPGSSGNTIYF | TGTGCCAGCAGCCCAGGGAGCTCTGGAAACACCATATATTTT
TRBJ1-2 | . | TRBV6-5 | . | CASSYGPRYGYTF | TGTGCCAGCAGTTACGGGCCGAGATATGGCTACACCTTC
TRBJ1-6 | . | TRBV5-4 | . | CASSSTWGLTGSYNSPLHF | TGTGCCAGCAGCTCCACTTGGGGGTTGACAGGCAGCTATAATTCACCCCTCCACTTT
TRBJ2-7 | . | TRBV28 | . | CASSFGTLPYEQYF | TGTGCCAGCAGTTTTGGAACCCTTCCCTACGAGCAGTACTTC
TRBJ2-7 | . | TRBV7-2 | . | CASSYQGGHEQYF | TGTGCCAGCAGCTACCAAGGGGGGCACGAGCAGTACTTC
TRBJ1-6 | . | TRBV27 | . | CASSPTPPERGSSYNSPLHF | TGTGCCAGCAGCCCTACCCCCCCGGAAAGGGGGAGCTCCTATAATTCACCCCTCCACTTT
TRBJ1-5 | . | TRBV2 | . | CASRGEDQPQHF | TGTGCCAGCAGAGGGGAGGATCAGCCCCAGCATTTT
TRBJ2-4 | TRBD1 | TRBV24-1 | . | CATSDSDRGGKNIQYF | TGTGCCACCAGTGATTCTGACAGGGGGGGCAAAAACATTCAGTACTTC
TRBJ2-7 | . | TRBV5-1 | once | CASSLPGADEQYF | TGCGCCAGCAGCCTCCCGGGGGCAGACGAGCAGTACTTC
TRBJ1-4 | . | TRBV6-5 | . | CASKATNEKLFF | TGTGCCAGCAAGGCAACTAATGAAAAACTGTTTTTT
TRBJ2-1 | . | TRBV5-5 | once | CASSLDLGSNNEQFF | TGTGCCAGCAGCTTGGACTTGGGATCAAACAATGAGCAGTTCTTC
TRBJ2-7 | . | TRBV28 | once | CASSFLDRTSYEQYF | TGTGCCAGCAGTTTCCTCGACAGGACCTCCTACGAGCAGTACTTC
TRBJ2-2 | . | TRBV3-1/TRBV3-2 | . | CASSYRERAHTGELFF | TGTGCCAGCAGCTACCGCGAGAGGGCCCACACCGGGGAGCTGTTTTTT
TRBJ1-3 | . | TRBV7-2 | . | CASSHPRGGGSGNTIYF | TGTGCCAGCAGCCATCCCAGGGGAGGTGGTTCTGGAAACACCATATATTTT
TRBJ2-1 | . | TRBV9 | . | CASTSSSYNEQFF | TGTGCCAGCACTTCTAGCTCCTACAATGAGCAGTTCTTC
TRBJ1-5 | . | TRBV9 | . | CASSVDEGINQPQHF | TGTGCCAGCAGCGTAGATGAAGGGATCAATCAGCCCCAGCATTTT
TRBJ2-7 | TRBD2 | TRBV28 | . | CASSLGLAEQYF | TGTGCCAGCAGTTTAGGACTAGCCGAGCAGTACTTC
TRBJ2-7 | . | TRBV10-1 | . | CASSEWGWLSYEQYF | TGCGCCAGCAGTGAGTGGGGTTGGTTGTCCTACGAGCAGTACTTC
TRBJ2-1 | . | TRBV5-1 | . | CASSLDLSSYNEQFF | TGCGCCAGCAGCTTGGACCTTAGCTCCTACAATGAGCAGTTCTTC
TRBJ2-5 | TRBD2 | TRBV5-4 | . | CASSLTTSGQETQYF | TGTGCCAGCAGCCTCACAACTAGCGGCCAAGAGACCCAGTACTTC
TRBJ2-7 | . | TRBV4-1 | . | CASSQVMAGNLNEQYF | TGCGCCAGCAGCCAAGTTATGGCAGGGAATTTGAACGAGCAGTACTTC
TRBJ1-2 | . | TRBV4-2 | . | CASSPQGDQRYGYTF | TGTGCCAGCAGCCCACAGGGCGATCAAAGGTATGGCTACACCTTC
TRBJ1-3 | . | TRBV7-6 | . | CASSSRSSGNTIYF | TGTGCCAGCAGCTCACGGAGCTCTGGAAACACCATATATTTT